This T cell receptor beta chain was found in a study of blood T cells in healthy people across ages. General observations from the study: Higher diversity and more naive CD4+ cells were features of long-lived donors, compared to aged donors.

The CDR3 totals 18 residues. Germline CDR1 and CDR2: DFQATT and SNEGSKA (reference sequence). V was clipped by 6 bases and J by 2 bases; unmatched bases: 16. The use of a sample-barcoded 5' primer and a J-beta primer mix characterized a second PCR of roughly 7 to 11 cycles. TCRdb passed the 5' RACE reads through MiXCR, listing each CDR3 protein once. The data show about 810,000 distinct CDR3 sequences, 30% to 45% seen once. Turning to this clonotype: The target antigen is unknown.

The receptor was isolated from a man in his late teens or twenties in good health. This chain connects TRBV20-1 to TRBJ2-3; 11 positions agree with TRBD2. Sequencing was performed on blood. The CDR3 sequence: CSAPTDSISGGATDTQYF. CDR3 bases: TGCAGTGCCCCGACCGACTCTATTAGCGGGGGGGCCACAGATACGCAGTATTTT.